The 31 T cell receptor beta chains below were found in one sample sequenced in a study of OX40 agonist ivuxolimab in advanced cancers. Sequencing used immunoSEQ multiplex PCR; TCRdb keeps in-frame clones, though not all of them. Among about 53,000 clones listed, 80% to 85% were seen once. The sequenced sample was CD4+ or CD8+ T cells sorted from blood, obtained in a trial of the OX40 agonist ivuxolimab. These TCRs come from an adult with an advanced solid tumor such as melanoma, head and neck, liver or kidney cancer.

This clone turned up a few times. The chain joins TRBV7-8 to TRBJ1-5; TRBD1 is a possible D gene (6 bases). Germline assignment: CDR1 SGHVS and CDR2 FQNEAQ. CDR3 length: 14 amino acids. The ends were cut back, 4 bases at V and 6 bases at J, with 13 bases in the middle. The CDR3 DNA follows: TGTGCCAGCAGCTCTCAACAGGGTTCTCAGCCCCAGCATTTT. Protein sequence: CASSSQQGSQPQHF.

There are a few counts of this clone. The chain has TRBV27 and TRBJ2-1, with D unresolved. CDR1 is MNHEY and CDR2 is SMNVEV in the germline V gene (reference sequence). This CDR3 has 12 residues. V lost 4 bases to trimming and J lost 6 bases, with 7 bases between them. CDR3 in DNA: TGTGCCAGCAGTTATCACAGCAATGAGCAGTTCTTC. This sequence encodes CASSYHSNEQFF.

The chain couples TRBV28 to TRBJ1-5; D gene unclear. Germline values: CDR1 MDHEN, CDR2 SYDVKM. V gave up 6 bases and J gave up 5 bases, with 17 bases separating them. This CDR3 comprises 15 residues. The CDR3 reads CASSVSGGDHQPQHF. The DNA of the CDR3 is TGTGCCAGCAGCGTGAGCGGAGGAGACCATCAGCCCCAGCATTTT.

The CDR3 reads CASRRDRGLTEAFF. CDR3 in DNA: TGCGCCAGCAGGAGGGACAGGGGGCTGACTGAAGCTTTCTTT. This chain connects TRBV10-1 to TRBJ1-1, with 12 positions matching TRBD1. CDR1 is WNHNN, CDR2 SYGVQD, per germline (reference sequence). The CDR3 is made up of 14 amino acids. V shed 6 bases and J 5 bases; nucleotides not matched to a gene: 4.

V gene TRBV14 combines with J gene TRBJ2-7; TRBD2 aligns across 13 bases. V trimming: 6 bases; J trimming: 6 bases; junction bases outside the gene matches: 8. The CDR3 consists of 15 residues. Germline V gene sequence: CDR1 SGHDN, CDR2 FVKESK. The CDR3: CASRRTGTSGIEQYF. The DNA of the CDR3 is TGTGCCAGCAGACGTACCGGGACTAGCGGGATCGAGCAGTACTTC.

The CDR3 DNA is TGTGCCAGCAGCGACACCGGGACACGCGTTGAAAAACTGTTTTTT. Translated: CASSDTGTRVEKLFF. V and J are TRBV7-2 and TRBJ1-4; possibly TRBD1 for D (6 bases). Trimming pared 5 bases from V and 7 bases from J, leaving 17 bases between. CDR1 SGHTA and CDR2 FQGNSA come from the germline V gene. The CDR3 length is 15 residues.

The rearrangement uses TRBV5-4 and TRBJ2-3; 10 bases line up with TRBD1. Per germline, CDR1 SGHNT and CDR2 YYREEE (reference sequence). This CDR3 region has 16 residues. The V gene end was trimmed by 4 bases and the J gene end by 5 bases; junction bases not matched to a gene: 10. The CDR3 is CASSGGRDRGQDTQYF. CDR3 nucleotides: TGTGCCAGCAGCGGGGGGCGGGACAGGGGCCAAGATACGCAGTATTTT.

The V call is TRBV15, the J call TRBJ2-2; D gene uncertain. The ends were cut back, 8 bases at V and 5 bases at J, with 18 bases in the middle. There are 15 residues in the CDR3. In germline, CDR1 is LNHNV, CDR2 YYDKDF (reference sequence). CDR3 sequence reads: CATAPRVTSTGELFF. CDR3 sequence (DNA): TGTGCCACCGCCCCAAGGGTTACCTCAACCGGGGAGCTGTTTTTT.

The chain carries TRBV10-2 and TRBJ2-7; 7 positions agree with TRBD1. V lost 6 bases to trimming and J lost 3 bases; unmatched junction nucleotides: 5. Germline V gene sequence: CDR1 WSHSY, CDR2 SAAADI. The CDR3 runs to 13 residues. CDR3: CASSSDRDYEQYF. For the CDR3, the DNA is TGCGCCAGCAGCTCTGACAGGGACTACGAGCAGTACTTC.

The chain employs TRBV27 and TRBJ2-3; D is possibly TRBD1 (5 bases). Germline CDR1 MNHEY, CDR2 SMNVEV (reference sequence). This CDR3 has 14 amino acids. V was clipped by 5 bases and J by 4 bases, with 13 bases between them. This CDR3 reads CASSRLWGPDTQYF. The CDR3, as DNA: TGTGCCAGCAGTCGCCTGTGGGGCCCAGATACGCAGTATTTT.

The V gene is TRBV2, the J gene TRBJ1-5, with 7 bases that match TRBD1. Germline V gene data show CDR1 as SNHLY and CDR2 as FYNNEI. V shed 2 bases, J shed 3 bases, and the junction held 7 bases outside the gene matches. The CDR3 runs to 16 residues. The CDR3 spells CASSELRDSVNQPQHF. CDR3 coding DNA: TGTGCCAGCAGTGAACTCCGGGACAGTGTCAATCAGCCCCAGCATTTT.

The CDR3 reads CASSLGLAESSYNEQFF. CDR3 nucleotides: TGTGCCAGCAGCTTGGGACTAGCGGAGAGCTCCTACAATGAGCAGTTCTTC. The chain recombines TRBV5-4 with TRBJ2-1, with 9 positions matching TRBD2. The length of the CDR3 is 17 residues. V was clipped by 0 bases and J by 0 bases; unmatched bases: 4. CDR1 is SGHNT, CDR2 YYREEE, per germline (reference sequence).

The chain carries TRBV7-9 and TRBJ1-1; D is uncertain. The CDR3 extends over 13 amino acids. V was shortened by 1 base and J by 7 bases, with 10 bases between the two germline ends. The germline CDR1 and CDR2 sequences are SEHNR and FQNEAQ (reference sequence). CDR3: CASSLGMGFEAFF. CDR3 nucleotide sequence: TGTGCCAGCAGCTTAGGGATGGGTTTTGAAGCTTTCTTT. Looking up the rest from reference TRBV7-9 and TRBJ1-1 gives the full variable domain: DTGVSQNPRHKITKRGQNVTFRCDPISEHNRLYWYRQTLGQGPEFLTYFQNEAQLEKSRLLSDRFSAERPKGSFSTLEIQRTEQGDSAMYLCASSLGMGFEAFFGQGTRLTVV.

The CDR3 sequence is CASSEIMDRERKLFF. The CDR3 DNA reads TGCGCCAGCAGTGAGATAATGGACAGGGAACGGAAACTGTTTTTT. J is TRBJ1-4 and V is TRBV10-2; TRBD1 agrees at 8 bases. V shed 2 bases and J 11 bases; nucleotides not matched to a gene: 10. The germline gives CDR1 WSHSY, CDR2 SAAADI. This CDR3 spans 15 amino acids.

In nucleotides, the CDR3 is TGTGCCAGCAGTCTTAGGGGGAGTACTGAAGCTTTCTTT. This codes for CASSLRGSTEAFF. The V gene is TRBV27, the J gene TRBJ1-1, with D perhaps TRBD1 (6 bases). The CDR3 consists of 13 residues. Germline assignment: CDR1 MNHEY and CDR2 SMNVEV (reference sequence). Between the trimmed V and J ends, which lost 5 bases and 5 bases, there was a span of 12 bases.

This chain links TRBV18 with TRBJ2-5; 8 positions match TRBD1. The CDR3 runs 15 residues. V gave up 5 bases and J gave up 3 bases; unmatched junction bases: 8. Germline values: CDR1 KGHSH, CDR2 LQKENI. CDR3 loop: CASSARTGNKETQYF. CDR3 nucleotide sequence: TGTGCCAGCTCAGCGAGGACAGGGAATAAAGAGACCCAGTACTTC.

The chain links TRBV10-3 to TRBJ2-3, with 7 bases aligning to TRBD2. From germline, CDR1 is ENHRY and CDR2 SYGVKD. J gave up 2 bases and V 3 bases, and 5 bases lay outside the gene matches. There are 15 residues in the CDR3. CDR3 sequence (DNA): TGTGCCATCAGTGATGGAGCGGGGTACACAGATACGCAGTATTTT. It translates to CAISDGAGYTDTQYF.

V gene TRBV7-9 combines with J gene TRBJ2-2; no clear D. V lost 1 base and J 6 bases, leaving 9 bases between the germline ends. The CDR3 sequence is 14 residues long. CDR1 is SEHNR and CDR2 is FQNEAQ in the germline V gene (reference sequence). In DNA, the CDR3 is TGTGCCAGCAGCTTAGTTGGGGTTGCCGGGGAGCTGTTTTTT. Protein product: CASSLVGVAGELFF.

The CDR3 loop is CASSLSDRGVGYTF. In nucleotides, the CDR3 is TGTGCCAGCAGCTTAAGTGACAGGGGGGTTGGCTACACCTTC. The gene calls are TRBV7-9 and TRBJ1-2, with TRBD1 matching over 9 bases. The germline V gene has CDR1 SEHNR and CDR2 FQNEAQ (reference sequence). The CDR3 totals 14 residues. The V gene end was trimmed by 2 bases and the J gene end by 7 bases; junction bases not matched to a gene: 5.

The rearrangement links TRBV27 to TRBJ1-4; D is unresolved. This CDR3 contains 17 residues. V was cut by 3 bases and J by 0 bases, with 14 bases left in between. Germline CDR1 and CDR2: MNHEY and SMNVEV (reference sequence). The CDR3: CASSFSVPGATNEKLFF. The CDR3 DNA is TGTGCCAGCAGTTTTAGCGTACCCGGGGCAACTAATGAAAAACTGTTTTTT.

This chain uses TRBV7-7 with TRBJ2-1; TRBD2 agrees at 10 bases. The CDR3 runs 16 residues. CDR1 is SSHAT, CDR2 FNYEAQ, per germline (reference sequence). After removal of 1 base from V and 8 bases from J, the junction contained 8 bases not matched to a gene. CDR3 loop: CASSLEGASGRDEQFF. The CDR3 region has the DNA TGTGCCAGCAGCTTAGAAGGGGCTAGCGGGAGAGATGAGCAGTTCTTC.

J is TRBJ2-7 and V is TRBV6-5; tentative D call: TRBD1 (5 bases). The CDR3 spans 13 residues. V dropped 8 bases and J dropped 6 bases, with 17 bases sitting between them. Germline V gene data show CDR1 as MNHEY and CDR2 as SVGAGI. Here the CDR3 reads CASQQGNRPEQYF. CDR3 nucleotides: TGTGCCAGCCAGCAGGGTAATCGCCCCGAGCAGTACTTC.

The gene calls are TRBV6-5 and TRBJ2-7; D gene unclear. The length of the CDR3 is 15 residues. Germline values: CDR1 MNHEY, CDR2 SVGAGI. V was pared by 2 bases and J by 3 bases, with 14 bases between. The CDR3 DNA reads as TGTGCCAGCAGTTACACATTCGATAGGTTCTACGAGCAGTACTTC. This translates into CASSYTFDRFYEQYF.

The chain recombines TRBV9 with TRBJ2-3; possible D gene TRBD1, 6 bases. The CDR3 is made up of 15 amino acids. Germline CDR1 reads SGDLS; CDR2 reads YYNGEE. V lost 0 bases to trimming and J lost 3 bases, with 11 bases between them. The CDR3 region is CASSVEQGETDTQYF. CDR3 sequence (DNA): TGTGCCAGCAGCGTAGAACAGGGCGAAACAGATACGCAGTATTTT.

This clone was found once. V gene TRBV6-5 combines with J gene TRBJ1-1; D perhaps matches TRBD1 (6 bases). Trimming cost V 6 bases and J 6 bases, with 14 bases left between them. This CDR3 region has 13 residues. CDR1 is MNHEY, CDR2 SVGAGI, per germline. The CDR3 sequence is CASSQGHFPEAFF. CDR3 DNA: TGTGCCAGCAGCCAGGGACATTTCCCTGAAGCTTTCTTT.

This rearrangement joins TRBV18 to TRBJ1-5, with D maybe TRBD1 (5 bases). V shed 3 bases and J shed 9 bases, with 12 bases lying between them. There are 13 residues in the CDR3. The germline CDR1 and CDR2 sequences are KGHSH and LQKENI. As DNA, the CDR3 is TGTGCCAGCTCACCCAGGGACGGTACGCCCCAGCATTTT. It is translated as CASSPRDGTPQHF.

The chain employs TRBV4-1 and TRBJ2-1; D is uncertain. The V gene's germline CDR1 is MGHRA and CDR2 YSYEKL. Trimming removed 3 bases at V and 3 bases at J, with 21 bases between. This CDR3 is 18 amino acids long. In DNA form, the CDR3 reads TGCGCCAGCAGCCAGGCGGCTAGTCCCAATCTGGTCTACAATGAGCAGTTCTTC. Translated, it gives CASSQAASPNLVYNEQFF.

This chain connects TRBV25-1 to TRBJ1-1; D perhaps matches TRBD1 (6 bases). Trimming shortened V by 3 bases and J by 9 bases, and 14 bases separated the two germline ends. This CDR3 is built from 13 residues. Germline CDR1 MGHDK, CDR2 SYGVNS. CDR3 protein: CASSDRDGQKAFF. CDR3 bases: TGTGCCAGCAGTGACAGGGACGGACAGAAAGCTTTCTTT.

The chain carries TRBV11-3 and TRBJ2-7, with 11 nucleotides matching TRBD2. The CDR3 is 15 residues long. The V gene's germline CDR1 is SGHNT and CDR2 YENEEA. CDR3 DNA sequence: TGTGCCAGCAGCTTAGATGGGGGGACTAGCGGCACCATCCTCGTG. Translation: CASSLDGGTSGTILV.

This clone was recorded at least ten times. The chain links TRBV6-6 to TRBJ2-1; 12 nucleotides align to TRBD2. Germline V gives CDR1 MNHNY, CDR2 SVGAGI (reference sequence). CDR3 size: 15 residues. The J segment lost 7 bases and the V segment lost 2 bases, leaving 3 bases of the junction unmatched. The CDR3 loop reads CASSYMTSGSNEQFF. In nucleotides, the CDR3 is TGTGCCAGCAGTTACATGACTAGCGGGAGTAATGAGCAGTTCTTC.

CDR3 sequence (DNA): TGTGCCAGCAGCCCCTCCGCTAGATTCGGTGCCGATACGCAGTATTTT. Protein product: CASSPSARFGADTQYF. The chain recombines TRBV6-4 with TRBJ2-3; no clear D gene. The length of the CDR3 is 16 residues. Per the germline V gene, CDR1 is MRHNA and CDR2 is SNTAGT. V was shortened by 6 bases and J by 6 bases, with 22 bases between the two germline ends.